A single T cell receptor beta chain is shown here with its context. TCRdb's copy holds only in-frame clones and misses some; the assay was immunoSEQ multiplex PCR. This sample carries under 65,000 clones, more than 85% of them seen once, and the ten largest clones take about 3%. This sample is part of a study of blood T cell repertoires in COVID-19. The CDR3 covers 16 residues. V lost 4 bases to trimming and J lost 5 bases, with 18 bases between them. CDR1 MNHNS and CDR2 SASEGT come from the germline V gene. The clonotype comes from a man aged 45 to 65 with acute or convalescent COVID-19. The chain uses TRBV6-1 and TRBJ1-5, with D tentatively TRBD1 (6 bases). Sequencing used peripheral blood. The CDR3 sequence is CASSAPQGKADQPQHF. The CDR3 coding sequence is TGTGCCAGCAGTGCCCCCCAGGGGAAGGCAGATCAGCCCCAGCATTTT.